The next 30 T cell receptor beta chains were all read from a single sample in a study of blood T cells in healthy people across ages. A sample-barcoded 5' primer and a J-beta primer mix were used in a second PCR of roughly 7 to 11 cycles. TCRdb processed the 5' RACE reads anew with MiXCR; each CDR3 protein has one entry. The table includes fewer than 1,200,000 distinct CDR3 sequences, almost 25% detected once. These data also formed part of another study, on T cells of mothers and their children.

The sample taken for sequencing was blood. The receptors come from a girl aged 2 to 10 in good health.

The CDR3 sequence: CSVPGEHSTSGRTDTQYF. CDR3 in DNA: TGCAGCGTTCCCGGAGAGCACTCGACTAGCGGGAGAACAGATACGCAGTATTTT. V is TRBV29-1 and J is TRBJ2-3; 12 bases line up with TRBD2. The CDR3 has 18 amino acids. J was trimmed by 3 bases and V by 5 bases; bases with no gene match: 15. Germline V gene lookup returns CDR1 SQVTM and CDR2 ANQGSEA.

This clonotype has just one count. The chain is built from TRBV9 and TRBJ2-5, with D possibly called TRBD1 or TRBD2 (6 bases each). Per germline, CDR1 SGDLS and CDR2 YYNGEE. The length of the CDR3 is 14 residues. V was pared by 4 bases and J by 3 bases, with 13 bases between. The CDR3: CASSPQGTEETQYF. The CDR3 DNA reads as TGTGCCAGCAGCCCTCAGGGGACTGAAGAGACCCAGTACTTC.

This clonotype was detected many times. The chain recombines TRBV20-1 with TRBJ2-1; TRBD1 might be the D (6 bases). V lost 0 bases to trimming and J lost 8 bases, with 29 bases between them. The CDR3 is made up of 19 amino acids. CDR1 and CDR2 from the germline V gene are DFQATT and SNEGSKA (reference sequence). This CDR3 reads CSARDSQKGGGYSFHEQFF. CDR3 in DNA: TGCAGTGCTAGAGATTCTCAGAAGGGTGGGGGCTACAGTTTCCATGAGCAGTTCTTC.

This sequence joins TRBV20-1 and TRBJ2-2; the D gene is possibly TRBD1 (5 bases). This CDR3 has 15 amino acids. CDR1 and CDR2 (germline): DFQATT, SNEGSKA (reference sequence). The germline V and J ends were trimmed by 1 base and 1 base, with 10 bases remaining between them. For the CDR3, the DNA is TGCAGTGCTAGAGTCCTTCAGGGGAACACCGGGGAGCTGTTTTTT. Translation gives CSARVLQGNTGELFF.

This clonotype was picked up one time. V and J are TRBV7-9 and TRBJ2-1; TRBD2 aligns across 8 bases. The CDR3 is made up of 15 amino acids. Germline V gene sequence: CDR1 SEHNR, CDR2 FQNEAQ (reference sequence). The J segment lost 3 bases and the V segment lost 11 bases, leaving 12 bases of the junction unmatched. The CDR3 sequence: CAVKARGGFYNEQFF. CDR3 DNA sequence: TGTGCCGTCAAAGCTCGGGGGGGTTTCTACAATGAGCAGTTCTTC. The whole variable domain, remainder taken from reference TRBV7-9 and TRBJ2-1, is DTGVSQNPRHKITKRGQNVTFRCDPISEHNRLYWYRQTLGQGPEFLTYFQNEAQLEKSRLLSDRFSAERPKGSFSTLEIQRTEQGDSAMYLCAVKARGGFYNEQFFGPGTRLTVL.

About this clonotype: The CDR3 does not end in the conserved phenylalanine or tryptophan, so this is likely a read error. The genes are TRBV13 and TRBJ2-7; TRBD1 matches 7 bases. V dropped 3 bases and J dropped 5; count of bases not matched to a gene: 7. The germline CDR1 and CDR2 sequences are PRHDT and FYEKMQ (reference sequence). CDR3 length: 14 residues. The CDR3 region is CASSFSRGMNEQYI. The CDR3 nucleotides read TGTGCCAGCAGCTTCTCCAGGGGGATGAACGAGCAGTACATC.

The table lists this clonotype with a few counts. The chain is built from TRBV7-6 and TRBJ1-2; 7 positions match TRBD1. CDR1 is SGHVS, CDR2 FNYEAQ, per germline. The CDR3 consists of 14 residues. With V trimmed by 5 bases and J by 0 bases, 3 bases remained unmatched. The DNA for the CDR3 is TGTGCCAGCAGCCCGGACAGGTCTAACTATGGCTACACCTTC. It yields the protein CASSPDRSNYGYTF. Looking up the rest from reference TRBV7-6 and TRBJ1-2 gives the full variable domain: GAGVSQSPRYKVTKRGQDVALRCDPISGHVSLYWYRQALGQGPEFLTYFNYEAQQDKSGLPNDRFSAERPEGSISTLTIQRTEQRDSAMYRCASSPDRSNYGYTFGSGTRLTVV.

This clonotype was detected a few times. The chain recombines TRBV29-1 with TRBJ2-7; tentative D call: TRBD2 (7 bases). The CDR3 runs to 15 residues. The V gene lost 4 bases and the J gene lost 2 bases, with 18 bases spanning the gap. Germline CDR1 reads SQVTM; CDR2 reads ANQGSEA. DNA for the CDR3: TGCAGCGTTGTGGGGGCTAGCGGCCCACCCTACGAGCAGTACTTC. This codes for CSVVGASGPPYEQYF.

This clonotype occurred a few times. The CDR3 DNA follows: TGTGCCAGCAGCTTGAGGCCCTCCCAAGGGCACAATGAGCAGTTCTTC. It encodes CASSLRPSQGHNEQFF. V is TRBV7-2 and J is TRBJ2-5; no clear D. The J call may be in error: the DNA end matches TRBJ2-1 better. From germline, CDR1 is SGHTA and CDR2 FQGNSA. The CDR3 covers 16 residues.

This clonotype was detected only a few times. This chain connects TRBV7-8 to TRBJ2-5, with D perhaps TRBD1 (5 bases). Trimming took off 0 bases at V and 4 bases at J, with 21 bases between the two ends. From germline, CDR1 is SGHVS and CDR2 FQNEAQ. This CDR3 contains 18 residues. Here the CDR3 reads CASSLAGRVPLRGETQYF. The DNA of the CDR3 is TGTGCCAGCAGCTTAGCGGGCAGGGTCCCCCTAAGAGGAGAGACCCAGTACTTC.

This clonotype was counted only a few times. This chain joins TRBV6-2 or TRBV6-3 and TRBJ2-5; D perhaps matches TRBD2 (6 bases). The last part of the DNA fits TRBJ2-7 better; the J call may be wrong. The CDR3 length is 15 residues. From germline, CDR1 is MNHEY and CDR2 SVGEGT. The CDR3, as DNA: TGTGCCAGCAGTTACTCGGGGACTTTCTCTTCCGAGCAGTACTTC. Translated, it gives CASSYSGTFSSEQYF.

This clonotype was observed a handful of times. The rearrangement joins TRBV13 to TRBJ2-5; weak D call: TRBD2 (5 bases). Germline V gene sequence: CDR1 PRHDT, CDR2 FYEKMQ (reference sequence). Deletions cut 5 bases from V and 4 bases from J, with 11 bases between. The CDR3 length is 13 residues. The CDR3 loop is CASSPRTRETQYF. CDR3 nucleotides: TGTGCCAGCAGCCCTAGAACTAGAGAGACCCAGTACTTC.

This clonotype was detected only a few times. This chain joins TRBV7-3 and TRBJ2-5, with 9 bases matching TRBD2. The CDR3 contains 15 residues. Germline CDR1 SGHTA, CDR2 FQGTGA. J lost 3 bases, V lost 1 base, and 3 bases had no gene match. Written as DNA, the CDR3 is TGTGCCAGCAGCTTAAACCCTAGCGGGGAAGAGACCCAGTACTTC. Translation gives CASSLNPSGEETQYF.

CDR3 bases: TGCGCCAGCAGCCAAGTACGGGGAAACACCATATATTTT. Protein: CASSQVRGNTIYF. The chain has TRBV4-3 and TRBJ1-3; no clear D gene. The V gene lost 1 base and the J gene lost 4 bases, with 5 bases spanning the gap. Germline assignment: CDR1 LGHNA and CDR2 YSLEER. The CDR3 consists of 13 residues.

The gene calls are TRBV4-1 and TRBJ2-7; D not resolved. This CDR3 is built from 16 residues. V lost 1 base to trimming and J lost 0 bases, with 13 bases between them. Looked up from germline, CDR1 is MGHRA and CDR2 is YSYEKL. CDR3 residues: CASSQALWSPSYEQYF. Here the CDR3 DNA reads TGCGCCAGCAGCCAAGCCCTGTGGAGCCCCTCCTACGAGCAGTACTTC.

The CDR3 region is CASSYASGAQETQYF. CDR3 sequence (DNA): TGTGCCAGCAGTTACGCTAGCGGGGCCCAAGAGACCCAGTACTTC. This chain uses TRBV6-5 with TRBJ2-5, with TRBD2 matching over 9 bases. The CDR3 length is 15 residues. The J segment lost 1 base and the V segment lost 2 bases, leaving 2 bases of the junction unmatched. Germline values: CDR1 MNHEY, CDR2 SVGAGI.

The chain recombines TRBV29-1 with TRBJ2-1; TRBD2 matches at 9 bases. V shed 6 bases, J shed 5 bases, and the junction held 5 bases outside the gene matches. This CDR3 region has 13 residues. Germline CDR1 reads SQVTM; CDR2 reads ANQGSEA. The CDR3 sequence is CSVRGGADNEQFF. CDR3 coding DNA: TGCAGCGTGCGCGGGGGGGCCGACAATGAGCAGTTCTTC.

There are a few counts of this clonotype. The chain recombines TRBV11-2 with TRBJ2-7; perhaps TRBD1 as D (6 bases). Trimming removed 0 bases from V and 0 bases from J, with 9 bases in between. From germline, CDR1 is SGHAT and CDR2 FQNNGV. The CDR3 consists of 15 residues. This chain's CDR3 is CASSLDEDSSYEQYF. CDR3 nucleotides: TGTGCCAGCAGCTTAGATGAGGACAGCTCCTACGAGCAGTACTTC.

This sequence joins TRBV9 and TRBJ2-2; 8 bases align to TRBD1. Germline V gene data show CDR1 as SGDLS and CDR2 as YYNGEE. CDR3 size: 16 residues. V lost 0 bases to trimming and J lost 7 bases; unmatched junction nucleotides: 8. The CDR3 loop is CASSVGPGGKYGELFF. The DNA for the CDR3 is TGTGCCAGCAGCGTAGGTCCAGGGGGCAAATACGGGGAGCTGTTTTTT.

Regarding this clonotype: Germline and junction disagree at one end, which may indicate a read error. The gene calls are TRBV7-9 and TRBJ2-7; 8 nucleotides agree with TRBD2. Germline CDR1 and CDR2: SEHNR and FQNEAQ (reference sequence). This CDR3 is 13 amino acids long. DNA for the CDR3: TGTGCCTCAGCGGTAGCGGGAATCTACGGGCAGTACTTC. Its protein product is CASAVAGIYGQYF. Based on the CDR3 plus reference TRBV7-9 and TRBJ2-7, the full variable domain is DTGVSQNPRHKITKRGQNVTFRCDPISEHNRLYWYRQTLGQGPEFLTYFQNEAQLEKSRLLSDRFSAERPKGSFSTLEIQRTEQGDSAMYLCASAVAGIYGQYFGPGTRLTVT.

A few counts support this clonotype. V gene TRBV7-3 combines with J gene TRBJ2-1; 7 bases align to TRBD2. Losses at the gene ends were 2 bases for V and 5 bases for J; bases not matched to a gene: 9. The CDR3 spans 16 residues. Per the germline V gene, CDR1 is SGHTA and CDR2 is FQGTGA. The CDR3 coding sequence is TGTGCCAGCAGCTTATTGGGTCCTAGCGGAGACAATGAGCAGTTCTTC. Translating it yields CASSLLGPSGDNEQFF. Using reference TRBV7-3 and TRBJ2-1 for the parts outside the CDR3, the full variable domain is GAGVSQTPSNKVTEKGKYVELRCDPISGHTALYWYRQSLGQGPEFLIYFQGTGAADDSGLPNDRFFAVRPEGSVSTLKIQRTERGDSAVYLCASSLLGPSGDNEQFFGPGTRLTVL.

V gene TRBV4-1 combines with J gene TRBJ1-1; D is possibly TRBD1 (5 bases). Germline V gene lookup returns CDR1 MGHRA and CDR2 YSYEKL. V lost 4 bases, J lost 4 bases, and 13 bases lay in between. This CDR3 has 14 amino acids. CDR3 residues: CASSLPRAPTEAFF. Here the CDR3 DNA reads TGCGCCAGCAGCCTCCCCAGGGCCCCCACTGAAGCTTTCTTT.

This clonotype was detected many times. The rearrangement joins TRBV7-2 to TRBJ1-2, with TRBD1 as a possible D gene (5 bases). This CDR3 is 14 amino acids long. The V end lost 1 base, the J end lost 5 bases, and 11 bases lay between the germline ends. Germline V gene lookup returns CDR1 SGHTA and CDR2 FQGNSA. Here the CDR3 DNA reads TGTGCCAGCAGCTTAGACGGCAGGGCGTATGGCTACACCTTC. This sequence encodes CASSLDGRAYGYTF. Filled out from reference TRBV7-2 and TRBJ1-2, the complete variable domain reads GAGVSQSPSNKVTEKGKDVELRCDPISGHTALYWYRQSLGQGLEFLIYFQGNSAPDKSGLPSDRFSAERTGGSVSTLTIQRTQQEDSAVYLCASSLDGRAYGYTFGSGTRLTVV.

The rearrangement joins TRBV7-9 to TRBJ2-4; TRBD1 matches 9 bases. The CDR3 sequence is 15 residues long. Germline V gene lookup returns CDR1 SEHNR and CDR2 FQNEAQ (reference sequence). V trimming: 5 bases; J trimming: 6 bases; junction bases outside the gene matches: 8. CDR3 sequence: CASSPTGDRVNIQYF. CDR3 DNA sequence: TGTGCCAGCAGCCCCACTGGGGACAGGGTAAACATTCAGTACTTC.

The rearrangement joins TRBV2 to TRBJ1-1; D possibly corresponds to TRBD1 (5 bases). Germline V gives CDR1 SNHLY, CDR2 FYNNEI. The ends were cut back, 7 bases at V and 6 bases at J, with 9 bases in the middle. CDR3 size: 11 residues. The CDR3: CASNGAAEAFF. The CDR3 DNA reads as TGTGCCAGCAACGGGGCAGCTGAAGCTTTCTTT.

This CDR3 is CASSPLIGPSGANVLTF. The CDR3 DNA reads as TGTGCCAGCAGCCCCCTTATAGGGCCCTCTGGGGCCAACGTCCTGACTTTC. J is TRBJ2-6 and V is TRBV7-2; D remains ambiguous. Per germline, CDR1 SGHTA and CDR2 FQGNSA. V lost 5 bases to trimming and J lost 0 bases, with 14 bases between them. CDR3 length equals 17 residues.

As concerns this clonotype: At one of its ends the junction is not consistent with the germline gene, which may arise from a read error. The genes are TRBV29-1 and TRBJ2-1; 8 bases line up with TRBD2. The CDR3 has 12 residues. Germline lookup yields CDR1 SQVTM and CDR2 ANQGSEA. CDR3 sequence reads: CSVEEREVGDLF. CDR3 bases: TGCAGCGTTGAAGAGCGGGAGGTTGGGGACCTCTTC.

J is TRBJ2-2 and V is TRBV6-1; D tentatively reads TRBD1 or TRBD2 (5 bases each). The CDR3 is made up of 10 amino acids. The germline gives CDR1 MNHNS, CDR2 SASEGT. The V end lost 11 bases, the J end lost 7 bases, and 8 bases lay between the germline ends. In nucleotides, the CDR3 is TGTGCCGTGGGGGACGGGGAGCTGTTTTTT. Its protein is CAVGDGELFF.

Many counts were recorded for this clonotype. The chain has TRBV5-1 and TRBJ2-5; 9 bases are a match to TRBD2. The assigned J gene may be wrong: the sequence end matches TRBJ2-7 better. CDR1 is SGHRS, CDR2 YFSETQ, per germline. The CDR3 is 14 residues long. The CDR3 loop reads CASSLGLAVYEQYF. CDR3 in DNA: TGCGCCAGCAGCTTGGGACTAGCGGTATACGAGCAGTACTTC.

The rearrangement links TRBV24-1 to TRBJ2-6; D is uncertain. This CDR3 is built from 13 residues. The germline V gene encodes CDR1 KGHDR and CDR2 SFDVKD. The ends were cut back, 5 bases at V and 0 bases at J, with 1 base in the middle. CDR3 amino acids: CATSASGANVLTF. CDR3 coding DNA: TGTGCCACCAGTGCCTCTGGGGCCAACGTCCTGACTTTC.